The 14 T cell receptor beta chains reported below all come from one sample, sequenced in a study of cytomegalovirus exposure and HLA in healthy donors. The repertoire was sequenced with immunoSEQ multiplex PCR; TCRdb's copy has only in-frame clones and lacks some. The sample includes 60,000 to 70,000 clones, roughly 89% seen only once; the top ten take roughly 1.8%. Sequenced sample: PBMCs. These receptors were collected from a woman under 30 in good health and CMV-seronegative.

The CDR3 reads CASSEALRGTYEQYF. The CDR3 coding sequence is TGTGCCAGCAGTGAAGCGCTTCGGGGAACCTACGAGCAGTACTTC. The chain joins TRBV2 to TRBJ2-7; tentatively, D is TRBD2 (5 bases). The CDR3 sequence is 15 residues long. Germline V gives CDR1 SNHLY, CDR2 FYNNEI. The ends were cut back, 0 bases at V and 2 bases at J, with 11 bases in the middle.

The CDR3: CASSQVASHETQYF. The CDR3 DNA reads as TGTGCCAGCAGCCAAGTGGCTAGCCACGAGACCCAGTACTTC. The chain recombines TRBV4-2 with TRBJ2-5, with TRBD2 as a possible D gene (5 bases). This CDR3 contains 14 residues. Germline values: CDR1 LGHNA, CDR2 YNFKEQ. V was cut by 1 base and J by 5 bases, with 11 bases left in between.

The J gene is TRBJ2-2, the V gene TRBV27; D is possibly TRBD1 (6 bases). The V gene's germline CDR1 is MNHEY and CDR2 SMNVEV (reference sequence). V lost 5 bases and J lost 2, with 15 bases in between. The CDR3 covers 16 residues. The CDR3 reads CASSGTWGINTGELFF. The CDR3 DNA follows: TGTGCCAGCAGTGGGACATGGGGGATCAACACCGGGGAGCTGTTTTTT.

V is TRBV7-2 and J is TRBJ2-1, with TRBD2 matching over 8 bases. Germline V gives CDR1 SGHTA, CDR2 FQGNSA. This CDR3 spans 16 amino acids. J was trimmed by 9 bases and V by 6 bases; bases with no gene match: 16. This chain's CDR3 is CASSKGAGLVIGEQFF. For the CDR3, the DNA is TGTGCCAGCAGTAAGGGTGCGGGACTAGTAATTGGTGAGCAGTTCTTC. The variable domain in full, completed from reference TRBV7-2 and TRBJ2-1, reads GAGVSQSPSNKVTEKGKDVELRCDPISGHTALYWYRQSLGQGLEFLIYFQGNSAPDKSGLPSDRFSAERTGGSVSTLTIQRTQQEDSAVYLCASSKGAGLVIGEQFFGPGTRLTVL.

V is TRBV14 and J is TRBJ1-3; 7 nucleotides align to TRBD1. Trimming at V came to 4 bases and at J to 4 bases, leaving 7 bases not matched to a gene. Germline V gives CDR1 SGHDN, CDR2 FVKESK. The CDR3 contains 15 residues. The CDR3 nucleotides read TGTGCCAGCAGCCTAACACAGGGGATCGGAAACACCATATATTTT. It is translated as CASSLTQGIGNTIYF.

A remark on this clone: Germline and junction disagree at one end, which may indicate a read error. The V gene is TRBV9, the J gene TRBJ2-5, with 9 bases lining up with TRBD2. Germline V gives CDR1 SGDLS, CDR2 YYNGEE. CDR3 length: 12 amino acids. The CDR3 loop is CASGLGLARLNF. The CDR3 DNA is TGTGCCAGCGGCCTAGGACTAGCGAGGCTGAACTTC.

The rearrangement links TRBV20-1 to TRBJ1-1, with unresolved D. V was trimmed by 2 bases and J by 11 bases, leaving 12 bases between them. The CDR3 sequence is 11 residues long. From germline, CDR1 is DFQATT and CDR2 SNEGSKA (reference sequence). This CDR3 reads CSARLGFSAFF. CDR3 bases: TGCAGTGCTAGACTCGGGTTTAGCGCTTTCTTT.

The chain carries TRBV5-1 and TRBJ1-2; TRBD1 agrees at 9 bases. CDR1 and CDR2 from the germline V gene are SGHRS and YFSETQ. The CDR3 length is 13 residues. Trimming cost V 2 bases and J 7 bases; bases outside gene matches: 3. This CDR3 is CASSLQGATGYTF. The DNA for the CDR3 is TGCGCCAGCAGCTTACAGGGGGCGACTGGCTACACCTTC.

The CDR3 region has the DNA TGTGCCAGCAGCTTAGTGCCGCGGATGTCGTTGGGAGAGACCCAGTACTTC. This codes for CASSLVPRMSLGETQYF. The rearrangement uses TRBV7-2 and TRBJ2-5; D uncertain. V lost 1 base to trimming and J lost 4 bases, with 19 bases between them. The germline V gene encodes CDR1 SGHTA and CDR2 FQGNSA. The CDR3 spans 17 residues.

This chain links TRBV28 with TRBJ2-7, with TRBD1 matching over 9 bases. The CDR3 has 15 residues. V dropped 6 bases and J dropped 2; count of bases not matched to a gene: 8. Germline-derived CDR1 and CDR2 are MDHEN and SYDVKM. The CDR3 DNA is TGTGCCAGCAGAAACCGGGACAGGGCGACCTACGAGCAGTACTTC. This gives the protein CASRNRDRATYEQYF.

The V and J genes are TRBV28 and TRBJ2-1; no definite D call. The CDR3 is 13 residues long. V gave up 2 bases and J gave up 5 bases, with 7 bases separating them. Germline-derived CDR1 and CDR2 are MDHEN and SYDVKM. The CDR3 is CASSLISHNEQFF. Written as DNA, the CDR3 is TGTGCCAGCAGTTTAATTAGTCACAATGAGCAGTTCTTC.

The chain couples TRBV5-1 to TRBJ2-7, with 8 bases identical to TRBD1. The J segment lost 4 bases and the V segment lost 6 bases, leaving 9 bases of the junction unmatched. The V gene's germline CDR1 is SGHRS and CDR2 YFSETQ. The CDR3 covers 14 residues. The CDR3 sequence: CASTVTGAAYEQYF. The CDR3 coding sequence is TGCGCCAGCACCGTGACAGGGGCAGCTTACGAGCAGTACTTC.

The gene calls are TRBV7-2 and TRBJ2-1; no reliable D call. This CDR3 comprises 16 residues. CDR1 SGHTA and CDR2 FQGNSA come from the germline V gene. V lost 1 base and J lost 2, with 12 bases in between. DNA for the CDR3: TGTGCCAGCAGCTTAGTATCAGCGTCTACCTACAATGAGCAGTTCTTC. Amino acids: CASSLVSASTYNEQFF.

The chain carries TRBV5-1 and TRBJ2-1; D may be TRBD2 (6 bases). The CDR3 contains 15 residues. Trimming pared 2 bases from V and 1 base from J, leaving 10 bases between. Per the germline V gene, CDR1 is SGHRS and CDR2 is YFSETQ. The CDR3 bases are TGCGCCAGCAGCTTTACGGGAGTGTCCTACAATGAGCAGTTCTTC. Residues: CASSFTGVSYNEQFF.